The 5 T cell receptor beta chains reported below all come from one sample, sequenced in a study of blood T cells in healthy people across ages. A sample-barcoded 5' primer and a J-beta primer mix were used in a second PCR of roughly 6 to 11 cycles. From the 5' RACE reads, TCRdb called clonotypes with MiXCR, one entry per CDR3 protein. Of roughly 570,000 distinct CDR3 sequences detected, about 25% appear once; the ten largest clones hold under 20%. Sample: blood. These receptors were taken from a woman aged 70-85 years in good health.

This clonotype was observed a few times. The rearrangement links TRBV7-9 to TRBJ2-4; the match to TRBD2 covers 7 bases. In germline, CDR1 is SEHNR, CDR2 FQNEAQ (reference sequence). The CDR3 totals 15 residues. With 6 bases clipped from V and 6 bases from J, the junction kept 11 bases outside the gene matches. The CDR3 DNA reads TGTGCCAGCAGTCACCCCCGGGACTACTCAAACATTCAGTACTTC. Translating it yields CASSHPRDYSNIQYF.

The chain is built from TRBV5-1 and TRBJ2-1, with 9 bases that match TRBD1. With V trimmed by 9 bases and J by 4 bases, 8 bases remained unmatched. This CDR3 has 14 amino acids. In germline, CDR1 is SGHRS, CDR2 YFSETQ. CDR3 loop: CATQQGANYNEQFF. The CDR3 nucleotides read TGCGCCACCCAACAGGGGGCGAATTACAATGAGCAGTTCTTC. Variable domain in full (rest from reference TRBV5-1 and TRBJ2-1): KAGVTQTPRYLIKTRGQQVTLSCSPISGHRSVSWYQQTPGQGLQFLFEYFSETQRNKGNFPGRFSGRQFSNSRSEMNVSTLELGDSALYLCATQQGANYNEQFFGPGTRLTVL.

The rearrangement uses TRBV10-3 and TRBJ1-1; 7 nucleotides line up with TRBD1. The trim removed 3 bases at V and 4 bases at J, leaving 5 bases unmatched. This CDR3 is built from 14 residues. Germline lookup yields CDR1 ENHRY and CDR2 SYGVKD. The CDR3, as DNA: TGTGCCATCAGTGACCGGGACAGACCCACTGAAGCTTTCTTT. This translates into CAISDRDRPTEAFF.

Note on this clonotype: The junction shows a germline mismatch at one end, possibly a read error. The rearrangement uses TRBV20-1 and TRBJ1-2, with 9 bases that match TRBD1. The CDR3 contains 13 residues. Per the germline V gene, CDR1 is DFQATT and CDR2 is SNEGSKA (reference sequence). DNA of the CDR3: TGCAATGCTCAGGGACAGGGCAACTATGGCTACACCTTC. This gives the protein CNAQGQGNYGYTF.

This clonotype was found a few times. This rearrangement joins TRBV2 to TRBJ2-1, with TRBD2 as a possible D gene (7 bases). The CDR3 has 13 amino acids. Trimming took off 10 bases at V and 3 bases at J, with 13 bases between the two ends. Germline-derived CDR1 and CDR2 are SNHLY and FYNNEI. The chain's CDR3 is CATERGGYNEQFF. The CDR3 DNA is TGTGCCACGGAGAGGGGGGGCTACAATGAGCAGTTCTTC.